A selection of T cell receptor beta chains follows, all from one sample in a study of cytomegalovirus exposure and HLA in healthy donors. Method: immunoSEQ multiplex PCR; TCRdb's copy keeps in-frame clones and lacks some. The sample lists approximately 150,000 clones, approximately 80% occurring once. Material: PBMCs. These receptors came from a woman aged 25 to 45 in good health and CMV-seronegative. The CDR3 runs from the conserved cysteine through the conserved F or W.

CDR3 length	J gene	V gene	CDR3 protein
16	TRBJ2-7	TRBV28	CASSPPGLAGAYEQYF
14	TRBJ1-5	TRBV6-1	CASSLTGAGQPQHF
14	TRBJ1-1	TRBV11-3	CASSFGGRDTEAFF
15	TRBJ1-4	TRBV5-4	CASSLGQGTNEKLFF
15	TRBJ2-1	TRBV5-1	CASSLDGTGLSEQFF
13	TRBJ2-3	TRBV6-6	CAIAGRGLDTQYF
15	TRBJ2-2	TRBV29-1	CSVRAGAANTGELFF
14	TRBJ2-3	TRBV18	CASSPAGVGDTQYF
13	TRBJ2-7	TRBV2	CASGGTGTYEQYF
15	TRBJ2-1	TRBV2	CASRDGAGARNEQFF
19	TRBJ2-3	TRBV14	CASRPSTGLAGEIHGTQYF
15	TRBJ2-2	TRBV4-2	CASSRDLTDGGELFF
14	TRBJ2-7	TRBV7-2	CASSKGQPHYEQYF
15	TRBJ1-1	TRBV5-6	CASSLDHRLNTEAFF
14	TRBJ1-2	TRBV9	CASSPQPRVYGYTF
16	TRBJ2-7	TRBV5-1	CASSLVPTGASYEQYF
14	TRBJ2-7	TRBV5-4	CASSLLGTGYEQYF
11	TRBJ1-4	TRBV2	CASSGTIIPSF
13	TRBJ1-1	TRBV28	CASSLQGATEAFF
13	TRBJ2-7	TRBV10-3	CAISELAGYEQYF
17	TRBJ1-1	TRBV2	CASSVGTGVAANTEAFF
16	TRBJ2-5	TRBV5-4	CASSSLTSGGQETQYF
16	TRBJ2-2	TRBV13	CASSLAAGANTGELFF
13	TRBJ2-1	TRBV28	CASSLGQENEQFF
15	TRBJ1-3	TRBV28	CASSPQDRAGNTIYF
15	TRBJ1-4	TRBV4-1	CASSRTGARDEKLFF
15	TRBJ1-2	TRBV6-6	CASSGAGIDNYGYPF
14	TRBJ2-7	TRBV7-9	CASSPLRYSYEQYF
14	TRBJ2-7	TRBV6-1	CASSARDRDHEQYF
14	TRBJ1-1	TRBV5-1	CASSFDRANTEAFF
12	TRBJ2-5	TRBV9	CASSGDQETQYF
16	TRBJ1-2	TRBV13	CASSLGTGHTSYGYTF
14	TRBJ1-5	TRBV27	CASSLRGDNQPQHF
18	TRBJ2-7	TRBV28	CASSSIGSRTGSSYEQYF
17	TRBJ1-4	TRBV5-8	CASSVGTGGFVGEKLFF
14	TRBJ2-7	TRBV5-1	CASSLMTESYEQYF
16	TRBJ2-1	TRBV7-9	CASSFTSGGAGDEQFF
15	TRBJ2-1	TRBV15	CATSRDRGLYNEQFF
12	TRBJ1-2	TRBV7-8	CASSPNSYGYTF
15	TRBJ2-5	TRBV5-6	CASSYYHGLSETQYF
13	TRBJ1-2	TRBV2	CASSRGQGAGYTF
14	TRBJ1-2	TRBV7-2	CASSSLQGNYGYTF
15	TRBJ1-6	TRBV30	CAWSLRRDRNSPLHF
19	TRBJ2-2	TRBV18	CASSPRGLAGASNTGELFF
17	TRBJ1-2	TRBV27	CASSLLDRAIHSYGYTF
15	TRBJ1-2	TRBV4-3	CASSQGGGLQGGYTF
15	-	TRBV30	CAWSILAGGLNEQYF
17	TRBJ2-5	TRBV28	CASIHSGGTSGRETQYF
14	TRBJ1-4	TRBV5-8	CASSPDRANEKLFF
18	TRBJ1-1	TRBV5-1	CASSPTRTGDLMNTEAFF
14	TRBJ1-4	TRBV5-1	CASSYTSTNEKLFF
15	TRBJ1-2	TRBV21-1	CASSPRSGACYGYTF
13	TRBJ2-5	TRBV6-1	CASSEARRSAQYF
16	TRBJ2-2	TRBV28	CASSFWGGRDTGELFF
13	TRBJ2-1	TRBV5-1	CASSLTGSNEQFF
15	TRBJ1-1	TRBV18	CASSPTPRGFTEAFF
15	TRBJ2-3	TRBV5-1	CASSLGLAGADTQYF